A selection of T cell receptor beta chains follows, all from one sample in a study of radiation and T cells in renal cell carcinoma. This table comes from immunoSEQ multiplex PCR, and its TCRdb copy is limited to in-frame clones, with some not included. Seen here are approximately 150,000 clones, around four fifths observed once, and the top ten hold around 25%. The material sequenced was blood, taken from a patient whose treatment included radiotherapy and nephrectomy. The receptors stem from a woman aged 50 to 60 with renal cell carcinoma. Both conserved end residues are part of each CDR3. Each record gives: CDR3 length, clone size, J gene, V gene, D gene, CDR3 DNA, CDR3 protein. The D gene is left open where the match is weak. Clone sizes are given selectively: once, few, many, or a class where the clone is expanded.

12 | NA | TRBJ1-1 | TRBV7-2 | NA | TGTGCCAGCAAGAGGGGCAACACTGAAGCTTTCTTT | CASKRGNTEAFF
13 | NA | TRBJ2-1 | TRBV4-1 | NA | TGCGCCAGCAGCCTTCCAAGTAACAATGAGCAGTTCTTC | CASSLPSNNEQFF
14 | NA | TRBJ1-3 | TRBV5-4 | NA | TGTGCCAGCAGCCCCGGGACAACTAGAAACACCATATATTTT | CASSPGTTRNTIYF
14 | NA | TRBJ1-2 | TRBV25-1 | NA | TGTGCCAGCAGTGAACTCGGGCGGATCTATGGCTACACCTTC | CASSELGRIYGYTF
12 | once | TRBJ1-1 | TRBV5-1 | TRBD1 | TGCGCCAGCAGCGGTACAGGGGCTGAAGCTTTCTTT | CASSGTGAEAFF
14 | NA | TRBJ1-5 | TRBV30 | NA | TGTGCCTGGAGCCGCGGACTTAGCAATCAGCCCCAGCATTTT | CAWSRGLSNQPQHF
17 | few | TRBJ1-2 | TRBV5-1 | TRBD1 | TGCGCCAGCAGGTCACAGGGGGCGGCCGAAAATACCCATGGCTACACCTTC | CASRSQGAAENTHGYTF
13 | NA | TRBJ1-5 | TRBV6-6 | TRBD1 | TGTGCCAGCAGCAGGACAGGGAATCAGCCCCAGCATTTT | CASSRTGNQPQHF
17 | many | TRBJ1-2 | TRBV4-1 | TRBD1 | TGCGCCAGCAGCCAGGATATATCGACAGGGGTCGACTATGGCTACACCTTC | CASSQDISTGVDYGYTF
19 | NA | TRBJ2-4 | TRBV4-3 | NA | TGCGCCAGCAGCCAAGATCTGGGCCCTCCGAGTAATGCCAAAAACATTCAGTACTTC | CASSQDLGPPSNAKNIQYF
15 | few | TRBJ2-5 | TRBV7-2 | NA | TGTGCCAGCAGCGAGGTAGGGGGTTTCCAAGAGACCCAGTACTTC | CASSEVGGFQETQYF
13 | few | TRBJ1-4 | TRBV15 | TRBD1 | TGTGCCACCAGCAACAGGGGGAGTGAAAAACTGTTTTTT | CATSNRGSEKLFF
14 | NA | TRBJ2-5 | TRBV2 | TRBD2 | TGTGCCAGCAGGGAGGCTAGCGGTCAAGAGACCCAGTACTTC | CASREASGQETQYF
14 | NA | TRBJ2-7 | TRBV4-2 | NA | TGTGCCAGCAGCCAAAACGACAGATCCTACGAGCAGTACTTC | CASSQNDRSYEQYF
15 | NA | TRBJ2-7 | TRBV6-1 | TRBD2 | TGTGCCAGCAGTGGGGGACTAGCGGGGCCCTACGAGCAGTACTTC | CASSGGLAGPYEQYF
14 | NA | TRBJ1-4 | TRBV5-1 | TRBD1 | TGCGCCAGTTCCAGGGACAGGGATAATGAAAAACTGTTTTTT | CASSRDRDNEKLFF
13 | NA | TRBJ2-5 | TRBV18 | NA | TGTGCCAGCTCACCACCGGATGGGGAGACCCAGTACTTC | CASSPPDGETQYF
15 | NA | TRBJ2-3 | TRBV7-2 | NA | TGTGCCAGCACCTCACGGGCTACTAGCACAGATACGCAGTATTTT | CASTSRATSTDTQYF
13 | NA | TRBJ1-2 | TRBV6-5 | TRBD1 | TGTGCCAGCGGGGGCCCAACAGGGGGTGGCTACACCTTC | CASGGPTGGGYTF
14 | NA | TRBJ1-1 | TRBV7-6 | NA | TGTGCCAGCAGCTTAGGGGGGACAAACACTGAAGCTTTCTTT | CASSLGGTNTEAFF
14 | NA | TRBJ1-2 | TRBV6-5 | TRBD1 | TGTGCCAGCAGTCAGTTGACAGGGCTAGCCGGCTACACCTTC | CASSQLTGLAGYTF
17 | NA | TRBJ1-3 | TRBV7-2 | TRBD1 | TGTGCCAGCAGCCTAGACAGGGCACGGAGCTCTGGAAACACCATATATTTT | CASSLDRARSSGNTIYF
15 | NA | TRBJ1-5 | TRBV7-6 | TRBD1 | TGTGCCAGCAGTATGACAGGGGCGGGCAATCAGCCCCAGCATTTT | CASSMTGAGNQPQHF
15 | NA | TRBJ2-6 | TRBV9 | NA | TGTGCCAGCAGCGTATCGGTAACTGGGGCCAACGTCCTGACTTTC | CASSVSVTGANVLTF
15 | NA | TRBJ2-7 | TRBV9 | TRBD2 | TGTGCCAGCAGCGTAGCACTAGCGGGGTCCTACGAGCAGTACTTC | CASSVALAGSYEQYF
15 | NA | TRBJ1-2 | TRBV15 | NA | TGTGCCACCAGCAGAGATCAGGCCAGAAACTATGGCTACACCTTC | CATSRDQARNYGYTF
11 | NA | TRBJ2-5 | TRBV20-1 | NA | TGCAGTGCTAGAGGAGGGGAGACCCAGTACTTC | CSARGGETQYF
14 | NA | TRBJ2-7 | TRBV18 | NA | TGTGCCAGCTCACGGAGGGAGGGGGGCTACGAGCAGTACTTC | CASSRREGGYEQYF
13 | NA | TRBJ1-2 | TRBV7-9 | TRBD1 | TGTGCCAGCAGCTATGGGACAGGGGTCGGCTACACCTTC | CASSYGTGVGYTF
14 | NA | TRBJ1-3 | TRBV2 | NA | TGTGCCACGAACCAAGACAGCTCTGGAAACACCATATATTTT | CATNQDSSGNTIYF
15 | NA | TRBJ2-7 | TRBV7-9 | TRBD1 | TGTGCCAGCAGCTTTAACCGGGACAGGTTCCCCGAGCAGTACTTC | CASSFNRDRFPEQYF
16 | NA | TRBJ2-6 | TRBV6-1 | NA | TGTGCCAGCAGTGAAGTTCCGGCCGCTCTTCCATCCGTCCTGACTTTC | CASSEVPAALPSVLTF
15 | NA | TRBJ1-4 | TRBV7-2 | NA | TGTGCCAGCAGCACCCACAGGGTAAGGAGCGAAAAACTGTTTTTT | CASSTHRVRSEKLFF
14 | once | TRBJ1-5 | TRBV29-1 | TRBD1 | TGCAGCGTTGAGACAGGGGAGGGCAATCAGCCCCAGCATTTT | CSVETGEGNQPQHF
14 | NA | TRBJ2-7 | TRBV9 | NA | TGTGCCAGCAGCGTAGCTAGCGAATCCTACGAGCAGTACTTC | CASSVASESYEQYF
15 | NA | TRBJ1-2 | TRBV5-4 | TRBD1 | TGTGCCATCCCCCATGGGGACCAGGGGGCAGGTGGCTACACCTTC | CAIPHGDQGAGGYTF
11 | NA | TRBJ2-7 | TRBV5-5 | NA | TGTGCCAGCAGCTTCCTTTACGAGCAGTACTTC | CASSFLYEQYF
15 | NA | TRBJ2-7 | TRBV7-2 | NA | TGTGCCAGCAGCCTTTACGACAGATCATCCTACGAGCAGTACTTC | CASSLYDRSSYEQYF
15 | NA | TRBJ2-3 | TRBV27 | TRBD2 | TGTGCCAGCAGTTTATTGGCGGGAGGCACAGATACGCAGTATTTT | CASSLLAGGTDTQYF
15 | NA | TRBJ2-3 | TRBV25-1 | NA | TGTGCCAGCAGTGCCCCCGGGACAAGAGGGAATACGCAGTATTTT | CASSAPGTRGNTQYF
15 | few | TRBJ2-2 | TRBV19 | NA | TGTGCCAGTAGTATAGGCGCCCTGAACACCGGGGAGCTGTTTTTT | CASSIGALNTGELFF
12 | once | TRBJ1-1 | TRBV6-5 | NA | TGTGCCAGCAAGCACATGAACACTGAAGCTTTCTTT | CASKHMNTEAFF